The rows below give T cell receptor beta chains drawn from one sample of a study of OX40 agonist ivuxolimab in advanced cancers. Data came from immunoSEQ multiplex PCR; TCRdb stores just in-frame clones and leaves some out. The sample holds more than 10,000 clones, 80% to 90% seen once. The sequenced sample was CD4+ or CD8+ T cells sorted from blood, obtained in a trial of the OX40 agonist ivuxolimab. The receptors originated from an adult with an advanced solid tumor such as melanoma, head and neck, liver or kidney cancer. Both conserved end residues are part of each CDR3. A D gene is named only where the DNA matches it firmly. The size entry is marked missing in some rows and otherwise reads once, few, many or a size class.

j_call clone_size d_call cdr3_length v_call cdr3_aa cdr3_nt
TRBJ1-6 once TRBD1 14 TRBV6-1 CASSEDRFRSPLHF TGTGCCAGCAGTGAGGACAGGTTCCGCTCACCCCTCCACTTT
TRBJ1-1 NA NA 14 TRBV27 CASSLSNGGTEAFF TGTGCCAGCAGTTTATCGAACGGGGGTACTGAAGCTTTCTTT
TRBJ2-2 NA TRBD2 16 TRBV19 CASRITSGEMTGELFF TGTGCCAGTAGGATAACTAGCGGGGAAATGACCGGGGAGCTGTTTTTT
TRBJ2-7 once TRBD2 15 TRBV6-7 CASSKGLAGFYEQYF TGTGCCAGCAGTAAGGGACTAGCGGGCTTTTACGAGCAGTACTTC
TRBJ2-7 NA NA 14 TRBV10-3 CAISEEGGPYEQYF TGTGCCATCAGTGAGGAGGGGGGGCCCTACGAGCAGTACTTC
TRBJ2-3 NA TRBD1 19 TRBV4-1 CASSHPHTPGQALADTQYF TGCGCCAGCAGCCACCCTCATACCCCTGGACAGGCCCTAGCAGATACGCAGTATTTT
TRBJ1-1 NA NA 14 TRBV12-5 CASGLVQGATEAFF TGTGCTAGTGGTTTGGTACAGGGAGCCACTGAAGCTTTCTTT
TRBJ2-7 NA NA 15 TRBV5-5 CASSLFPEATYEQYF TGTGCCAGCAGCTTATTCCCGGAGGCCACCTACGAGCAGTACTTC
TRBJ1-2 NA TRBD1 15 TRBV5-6 CASSLGDRANYGYTF TGTGCCAGCAGCTTGGGGGACAGGGCCAACTATGGCTACACCTTC
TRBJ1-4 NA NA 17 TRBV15 CATSRDLPGGPNEKLFF TGTGCCACCAGCAGAGATCTCCCCGGGGGACCTAATGAAAAACTGTTTTTT
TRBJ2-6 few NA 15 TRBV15 CATSRVKTGANVLTF TGTGCCACCAGCCGGGTGAAGACTGGGGCCAACGTCCTGACTTTC
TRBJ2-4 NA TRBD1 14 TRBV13 CASRSGQGEPIQYF TGTGCCAGCAGATCCGGACAGGGGGAACCCATTCAGTACTTC
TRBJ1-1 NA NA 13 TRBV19 CASSISGITEAFF TGTGCCAGTAGTATCTCGGGGATCACTGAAGCTTTCTTT
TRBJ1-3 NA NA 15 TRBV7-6 CASSLAASQGNTIYF TGTGCCAGCAGCTTAGCTGCCTCACAGGGAAACACCATATATTTT